Listed here are 21 T cell receptor beta chains from one sample, sequenced in a study of T-cell reconstitution after alpha-beta-depleted transplantation in children. Unique molecular identifiers were incorporated into the prepared TCRbeta library. TCRdb re-called the PCR reads with MiXCR, one entry per CDR3 protein. This table has 800,000 to 1,000,000 distinct CDR3 sequences, about 31% appearing once. The sequences come from PBMCs, mostly from graft donor cells, collected 360 days after TCRalphabeta/CD19-depleted stem cell transplant. Every receptor here comes from a boy in the first two years of life who had a stem cell transplant for SCID, so the T cells may come from the graft donor.

The genes are TRBV7-8 and TRBJ2-1; TRBD2 agrees at 13 bases. Germline values: CDR1 SGHVS, CDR2 FQNEAQ. Trimming took 0 bases from V and 6 from J; bases not matched to a gene: 11. The CDR3 is 19 amino acids. The CDR3 here is CASSLAATSGGLPFNEQFF. CDR3 DNA sequence: TGTGCCAGCAGCTTAGCGGCGACTAGCGGGGGGCTACCTTTCAATGAGCAGTTCTTC.

This clonotype was picked up a small number of times. The V gene is TRBV3-1, the J gene TRBJ2-2; D gene uncertain. CDR1 LGHDT and CDR2 YNNKEL come from the germline V gene (reference sequence). The V and J ends lost 4 bases and 3 bases respectively, with 12 bases between them. The CDR3 is made up of 15 amino acids. CDR3 sequence (DNA): TGTGCCAGCAGCCGACATCAGATATACACCGGGGAGCTGTTTTTT. This sequence encodes CASSRHQIYTGELFF.

This clonotype was seen many times. The rearrangement links TRBV28 to TRBJ2-1; D remains ambiguous. Trimming took off 3 bases at V and 10 bases at J, with 7 bases between the two ends. The CDR3 loop spans 11 amino acids. Germline assignment: CDR1 MDHEN and CDR2 SYDVKM. The CDR3 nucleotides read TGTGCCAGCAGTTTCCTCGGCGAGCAGTTCTTC. It codes for CASSFLGEQFF.

This clonotype came up a few times. The chain combines TRBV29-1 with TRBJ2-1; D is possibly TRBD2 (7 bases). Germline CDR1 and CDR2: SQVTM and ANQGSEA. Trimming left V 7 bases short and J 3 bases short, with 16 bases between. This CDR3 contains 14 residues. The CDR3 nucleotides are TGCAGCGCAGAGGGGGGGGCCTTCTACAATGAGCAGTTCTTC. It is translated as CSAEGGAFYNEQFF.

V usage is TRBV27 and J usage is TRBJ2-1; D is unclear. The CDR3 totals 14 residues. The V end lost 8 bases, the J end lost 0 bases, and 11 bases lay between the germline ends. The germline V gene encodes CDR1 MNHEY and CDR2 SMNVEV (reference sequence). The CDR3 is CASGSGYSYNEQFF. The CDR3 coding sequence is TGTGCCAGCGGTTCGGGCTACTCCTACAATGAGCAGTTCTTC.

This clonotype was seen more than once but under ten times. The J gene is TRBJ1-2, the V gene TRBV20-1; D is unresolved. Germline V gene sequence: CDR1 DFQATT, CDR2 SNEGSKA (reference sequence). V was cut by 5 bases and J by 10 bases, with 5 bases left in between. This CDR3 is built from 8 residues. CDR3 sequence: CSAGFYTF. The CDR3 DNA follows: TGCAGTGCTGGCTTCTACACCTTC.

This clonotype was seen repeatedly, ten times or more. The chain has TRBV5-6 and TRBJ1-1; tentative D call: TRBD1 (6 bases). Trimming took off 4 bases at V and 2 bases at J, with 12 bases between the two ends. The CDR3 loop spans 14 amino acids. Looked up from germline, CDR1 is SGHDT and CDR2 is YYEEEE. The CDR3 DNA reads TGTGCCAGCAGCCGTACAGGGTTTAACACTGAAGCTTTCTTT. This translates into CASSRTGFNTEAFF. Drawing the rest from reference TRBV5-6 and TRBJ1-1, the complete variable domain is DAGVTQSPTHLIKTRGQQVTLRCSPKSGHDTVSWYQQALGQGPQFIFQYYEEEERQRGNFPDRFSGHQFPNYSSELNVNALLLGDSALYLCASSRTGFNTEAFFGQGTRLTVV.

This chain joins TRBV6-2 or TRBV6-3 and TRBJ2-7; 7 bases are a match to TRBD1. Unmatched junction bases numbered 10, after V lost 4 bases and J lost 4 bases. The CDR3 has 15 amino acids. CDR1 is MNHEY, CDR2 SVGEGT, per germline. CDR3 residues: CASSLPGQPGYEQYF. The CDR3 DNA sequence: TGTGCCAGCAGTTTGCCGGGACAGCCTGGGTACGAGCAGTACTTC.

CDR3 nucleotides: TGCAGTGCCGTAAGGCAGGGCTCCTACAATGAGCAGTTCTTC. Residues: CSAVRQGSYNEQFF. This chain uses TRBV20-1 with TRBJ2-1; possibly TRBD1 for D (5 bases). Trimming shortened V by 6 bases and J by 0 bases, and 12 bases separated the two germline ends. This CDR3 contains 14 residues. The germline V gene has CDR1 DFQATT and CDR2 SNEGSKA (reference sequence).

The V call is TRBV6-5, the J call TRBJ2-7; D gene unclear. This CDR3 contains 15 residues. The germline V gene has CDR1 MNHEY and CDR2 SVGAGI. The V gene lost 2 bases and the J gene lost 4 bases, with 15 bases spanning the gap. For the CDR3, the DNA is TGTGCCAGCAGTTACATCTCAGGCCGGGTGTACGAGCAGTACTTC. Its translation is CASSYISGRVYEQYF.

This clonotype was counted between two and nine times. V is TRBV29-1 and J is TRBJ2-1, with TRBD1 identical over 8 bases. In germline, CDR1 is SQVTM, CDR2 ANQGSEA. This CDR3 is 12 amino acids long. V was pared by 5 bases and J by 15 bases, with 12 bases of the junction left unmatched. The CDR3 spells CSVSDNGDRRFF. In DNA form, the CDR3 reads TGCAGCGTTTCCGATAACGGGGACAGGAGGTTCTTC.

The chain carries TRBV20-1 and TRBJ1-4; a weak D match, TRBD1 (6 bases). Germline CDR1 reads DFQATT; CDR2 reads SNEGSKA (reference sequence). V lost 3 bases and J lost 7, with 18 bases in between. CDR3 length: 15 amino acids. Written as DNA, the CDR3 is TGCAGTGCTAGTCGAGCGGGGGCCCTGGTTGAAAAACTGTTTTTT. Translation gives CSASRAGALVEKLFF.

This clonotype was counted only a few times. The chain links TRBV5-6 to TRBJ1-2, with D hard to call. V dropped 1 base and J dropped 5 bases, with 6 bases sitting between them. The CDR3 length is 12 residues. In germline, CDR1 is SGHDT, CDR2 YYEEEE. The CDR3, as DNA: TGTGCCAGCAGCTTGCAGCCTTATGGCTACACCTTC. This gives the protein CASSLQPYGYTF. Full variable domain (remainder filled in from reference TRBV5-6 and TRBJ1-2): DAGVTQSPTHLIKTRGQQVTLRCSPKSGHDTVSWYQQALGQGPQFIFQYYEEEERQRGNFPDRFSGHQFPNYSSELNVNALLLGDSALYLCASSLQPYGYTFGSGTRLTVV.

V is TRBV29-1 and J is TRBJ2-3, with 13 bases aligning to TRBD2. The CDR3 has 16 amino acids. Unmatched junction bases numbered 7, after V lost 7 bases and J lost 0 bases. Germline values: CDR1 SQVTM, CDR2 ANQGSEA. The CDR3 DNA reads as TGCAGCGCACGGACTAGCGGGGGACCCAGCACAGATACGCAGTATTTT. Its translation: CSARTSGGPSTDTQYF.

The table lists this clonotype with a few counts. V usage is TRBV29-1 and J usage is TRBJ2-7, with D uncertain. Trimming left V 0 bases short and J 0 bases short, with 15 bases between. Per the germline V gene, CDR1 is SQVTM and CDR2 is ANQGSEA. The CDR3 extends over 16 amino acids. CDR3 sequence reads: CSVEDTGLESSYEQYF. CDR3 nucleotides: TGCAGCGTTGAAGATACTGGGCTAGAAAGCTCCTACGAGCAGTACTTC.

This clonotype was observed once. This sequence joins TRBV18 and TRBJ2-1; 9 nucleotides agree with TRBD1. The CDR3 consists of 15 residues. The germline gives CDR1 KGHSH, CDR2 LQKENI. Trimming at V came to 4 bases and at J to 2 bases, leaving 3 bases not matched to a gene. The CDR3 sequence is CASSRRDRAYNEQFF. CDR3 bases: TGTGCCAGCTCACGGCGGGACAGGGCCTACAATGAGCAGTTCTTC.

This clonotype was counted between two and nine times. V gene TRBV4-1 combines with J gene TRBJ2-1, with TRBD2 matching over 11 bases. The CDR3 extends over 17 amino acids. The junction had 12 bases not matched to a gene; V was cut back by 6 bases and J by 5 bases. CDR1 MGHRA and CDR2 YSYEKL come from the germline V gene. The CDR3 spells CASRGLAGGKGNNEQFF. The DNA of the CDR3 is TGCGCCAGCAGAGGTCTAGCGGGGGGAAAAGGGAACAATGAGCAGTTCTTC.

This clonotype has only a few counts. The chain uses TRBV5-1 and TRBJ2-7; D ambiguous. CDR1 and CDR2 (germline): SGHRS, YFSETQ. The CDR3 is 12 amino acids. V was pared by 4 bases and J by 3 bases, with 8 bases between. The CDR3 sequence is CASSITRYEQYF. The CDR3 DNA reads TGCGCCAGCAGCATAACACGCTACGAGCAGTACTTC.

The rearrangement links TRBV2 to TRBJ2-2; tentatively, D is TRBD1 (5 bases). This CDR3 has 14 amino acids. The V gene lost 7 bases and the J gene lost 5 bases, with 14 bases spanning the gap. Germline CDR1 SNHLY, CDR2 FYNNEI. CDR3 coding DNA: TGTGCCAGCAAATCAGGGCGAGGAACCGGGGAGCTGTTTTTT. Protein sequence: CASKSGRGTGELFF.

This clonotype was detected a few times. This sequence joins TRBV25-1 and TRBJ2-5, with D possibly being TRBD1 (6 bases). This CDR3 is built from 15 residues. The germline gives CDR1 MGHDK, CDR2 SYGVNS. V shed 5 bases and J shed 4 bases, with 17 bases lying between them. The CDR3 protein is CASSPGTSLRETQYF. The CDR3 DNA reads as TGTGCCAGCAGTCCCGGGACAAGCCTCCGAGAGACCCAGTACTTC.

The chain combines TRBV20-1 with TRBJ2-7; the D gene is possibly TRBD1 (6 bases). V shed 3 bases and J shed 2 bases, with 14 bases lying between them. Per germline, CDR1 DFQATT and CDR2 SNEGSKA (reference sequence). The CDR3 loop spans 14 amino acids. The CDR3 nucleotides read TGCAGTGCTAGCGTCCCGGGACATACCTACGAGCAGTACTTC. This codes for CSASVPGHTYEQYF.